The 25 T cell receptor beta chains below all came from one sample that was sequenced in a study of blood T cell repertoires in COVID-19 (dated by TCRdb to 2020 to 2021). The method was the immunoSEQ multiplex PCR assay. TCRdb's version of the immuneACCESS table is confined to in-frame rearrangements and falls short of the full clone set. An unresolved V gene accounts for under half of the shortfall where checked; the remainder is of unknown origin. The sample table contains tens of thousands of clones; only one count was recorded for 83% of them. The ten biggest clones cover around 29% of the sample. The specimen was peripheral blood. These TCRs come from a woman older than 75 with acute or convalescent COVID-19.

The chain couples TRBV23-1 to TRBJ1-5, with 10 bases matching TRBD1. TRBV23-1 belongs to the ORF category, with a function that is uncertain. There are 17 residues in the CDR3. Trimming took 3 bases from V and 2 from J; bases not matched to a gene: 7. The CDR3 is CASSHIRDRGGNQPQHF. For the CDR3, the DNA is TGCGCCAGCAGTCACATCCGGGACAGGGGTGGCAATCAGCCCCAGCATTTT.

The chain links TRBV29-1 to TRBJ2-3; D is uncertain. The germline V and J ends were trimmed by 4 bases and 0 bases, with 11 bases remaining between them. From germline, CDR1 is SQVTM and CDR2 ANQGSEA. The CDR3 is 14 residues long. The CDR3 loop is CSVGSRRSTDTQYF. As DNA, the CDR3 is TGCAGCGTTGGGTCGCGTCGGAGCACAGATACGCAGTATTTT.

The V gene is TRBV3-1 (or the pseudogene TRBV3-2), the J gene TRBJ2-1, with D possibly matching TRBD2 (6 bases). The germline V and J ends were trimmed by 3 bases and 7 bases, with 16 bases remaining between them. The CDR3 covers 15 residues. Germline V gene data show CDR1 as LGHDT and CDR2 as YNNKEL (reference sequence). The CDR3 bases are TGTGCCAGCAGCCACGAAGATCGCGGGGCAAATGAGCAGTTCTTC. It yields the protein CASSHEDRGANEQFF.

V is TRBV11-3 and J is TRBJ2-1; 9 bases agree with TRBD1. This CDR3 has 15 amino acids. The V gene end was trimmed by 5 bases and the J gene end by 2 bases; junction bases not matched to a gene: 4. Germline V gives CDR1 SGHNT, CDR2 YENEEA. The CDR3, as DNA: TGTGCCAGCAGCCAGGGACAGGGTACCTACAATGAGCAGTTCTTC. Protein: CASSQGQGTYNEQFF.

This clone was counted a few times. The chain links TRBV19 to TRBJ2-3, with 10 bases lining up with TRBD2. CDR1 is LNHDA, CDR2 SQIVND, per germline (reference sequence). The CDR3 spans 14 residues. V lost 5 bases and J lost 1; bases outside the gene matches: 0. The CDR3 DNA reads TGTGCCAGTAGTCTAGCGGGAGGCACAGATACGCAGTATTTT. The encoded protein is CASSLAGGTDTQYF. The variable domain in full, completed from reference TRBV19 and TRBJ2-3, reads DGGITQSPKYLFRKEGQNVTLSCEQNLNHDAMYWYRQDPGQGLRLIYYSQIVNDFQKGDIAEGYSVSREKKESFPLTVTSAQKNPTAFYLCASSLAGGTDTQYFGPGTRLTVL.

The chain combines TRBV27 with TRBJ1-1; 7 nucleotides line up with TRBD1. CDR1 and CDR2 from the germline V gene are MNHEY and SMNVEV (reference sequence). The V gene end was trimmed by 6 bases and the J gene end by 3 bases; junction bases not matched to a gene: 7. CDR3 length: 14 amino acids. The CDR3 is CASRYTGDDTEAFF. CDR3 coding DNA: TGTGCCAGCAGATACACAGGGGATGACACTGAAGCTTTCTTT.

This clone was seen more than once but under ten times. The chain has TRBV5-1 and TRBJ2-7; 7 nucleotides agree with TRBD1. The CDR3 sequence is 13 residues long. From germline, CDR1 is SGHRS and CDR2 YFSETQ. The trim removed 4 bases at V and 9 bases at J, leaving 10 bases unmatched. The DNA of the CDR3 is TGCGCCAGCAGCCGGGACAGCCCTACGGTGCAGTACTTC. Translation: CASSRDSPTVQYF.

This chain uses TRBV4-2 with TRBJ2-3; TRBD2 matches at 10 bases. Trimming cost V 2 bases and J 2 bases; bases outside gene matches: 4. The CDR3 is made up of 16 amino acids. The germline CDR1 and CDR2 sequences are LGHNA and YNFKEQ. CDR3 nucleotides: TGTGCCAGCAGCCAACTAAGCGGGGGGGACACAGATACGCAGTATTTT. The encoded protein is CASSQLSGGDTDTQYF.

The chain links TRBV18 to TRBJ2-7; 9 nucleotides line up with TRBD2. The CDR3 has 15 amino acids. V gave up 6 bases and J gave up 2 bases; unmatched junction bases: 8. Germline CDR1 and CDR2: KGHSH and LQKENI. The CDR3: CASSAGLAGTYEQYF. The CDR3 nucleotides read TGTGCCAGCTCCGCAGGTCTAGCGGGGACCTACGAGCAGTACTTC. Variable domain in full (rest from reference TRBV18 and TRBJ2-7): NAGVMQNPRHLVRRRGQEARLRCSPMKGHSHVYWYRQLPEEGLKFMVYLQKENIIDESGMPKERFSAEFPKEGPSILRIQQVVRGDSAAYFCASSAGLAGTYEQYFGPGTRLTVT.

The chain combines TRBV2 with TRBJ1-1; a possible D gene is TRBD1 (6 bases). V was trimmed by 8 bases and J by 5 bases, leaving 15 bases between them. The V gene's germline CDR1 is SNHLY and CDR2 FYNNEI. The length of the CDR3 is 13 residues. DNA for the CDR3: TGTGCCAGCCTACAGGGCGGCGAGACTGAAGCTTTCTTT. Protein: CASLQGGETEAFF.

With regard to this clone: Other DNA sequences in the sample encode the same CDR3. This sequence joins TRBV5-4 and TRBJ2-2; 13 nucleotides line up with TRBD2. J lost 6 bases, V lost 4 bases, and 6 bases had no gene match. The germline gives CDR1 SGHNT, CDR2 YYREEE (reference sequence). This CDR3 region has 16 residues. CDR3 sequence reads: CASSLGLAGAPGELFF. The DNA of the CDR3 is TGTGCCAGCAGCCTCGGACTAGCGGGAGCTCCCGGGGAGCTGTTTTTT.

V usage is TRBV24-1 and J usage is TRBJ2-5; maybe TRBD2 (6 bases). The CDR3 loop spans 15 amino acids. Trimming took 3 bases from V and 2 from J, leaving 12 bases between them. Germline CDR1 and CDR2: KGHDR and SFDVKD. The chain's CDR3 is CATSDTGTDQETQYF. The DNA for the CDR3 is TGTGCCACCAGTGATACCGGGACTGATCAAGAGACCCAGTACTTC.

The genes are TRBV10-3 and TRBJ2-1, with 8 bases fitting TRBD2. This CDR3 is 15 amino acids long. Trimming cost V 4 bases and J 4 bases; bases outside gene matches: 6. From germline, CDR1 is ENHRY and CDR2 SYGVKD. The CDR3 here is CAISGVLAEYNEQFF. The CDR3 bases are TGTGCCATCAGTGGTGTACTAGCGGAGTACAATGAGCAGTTCTTC.

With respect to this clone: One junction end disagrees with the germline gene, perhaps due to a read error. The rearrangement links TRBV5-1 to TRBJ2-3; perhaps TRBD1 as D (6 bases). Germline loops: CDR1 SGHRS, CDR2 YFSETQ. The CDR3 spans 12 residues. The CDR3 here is CASSLDRAAPLF. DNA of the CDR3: TGCGCCAGCAGCTTGGACAGGGCCGCACCCCTCTTT.

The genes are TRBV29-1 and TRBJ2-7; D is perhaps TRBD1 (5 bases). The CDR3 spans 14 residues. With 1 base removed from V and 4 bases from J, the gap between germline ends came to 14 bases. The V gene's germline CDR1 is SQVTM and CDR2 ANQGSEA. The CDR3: CSVEGQGPPYEQYF. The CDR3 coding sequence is TGCAGCGTTGAAGGGCAGGGCCCCCCTTACGAGCAGTACTTC.

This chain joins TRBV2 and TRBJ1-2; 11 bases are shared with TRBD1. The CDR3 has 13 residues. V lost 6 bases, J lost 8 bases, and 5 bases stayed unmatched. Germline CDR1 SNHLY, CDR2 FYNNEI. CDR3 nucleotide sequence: TGTGCCAGCAGGGGACAGGGGGAGACGGGCTACACCTTC. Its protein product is CASRGQGETGYTF.

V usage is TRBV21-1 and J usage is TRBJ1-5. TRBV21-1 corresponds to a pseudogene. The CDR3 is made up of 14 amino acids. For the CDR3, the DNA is TGTGCCAGCACCAGCCCTGGAGGCAATCAGCCCCAGCATTTT. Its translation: CASTSPGGNQPQHF.

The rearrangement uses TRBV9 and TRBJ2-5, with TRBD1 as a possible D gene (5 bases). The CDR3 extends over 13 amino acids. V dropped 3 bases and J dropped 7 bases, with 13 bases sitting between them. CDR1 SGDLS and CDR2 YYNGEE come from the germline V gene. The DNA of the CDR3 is TGTGCCAGCAGCGCCGAGTCCCAGGGGACCCAGTACTTC. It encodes CASSAESQGTQYF.

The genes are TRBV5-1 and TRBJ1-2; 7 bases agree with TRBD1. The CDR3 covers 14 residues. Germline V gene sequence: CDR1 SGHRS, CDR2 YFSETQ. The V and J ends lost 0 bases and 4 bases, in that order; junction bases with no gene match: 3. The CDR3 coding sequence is TGCGCCAGCAGCTTGGGGACAGGATTCTATGGCTACACCTTC. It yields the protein CASSLGTGFYGYTF. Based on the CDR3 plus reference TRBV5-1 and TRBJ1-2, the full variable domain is KAGVTQTPRYLIKTRGQQVTLSCSPISGHRSVSWYQQTPGQGLQFLFEYFSETQRNKGNFPGRFSGRQFSNSRSEMNVSTLELGDSALYLCASSLGTGFYGYTFGSGTRLTVV.

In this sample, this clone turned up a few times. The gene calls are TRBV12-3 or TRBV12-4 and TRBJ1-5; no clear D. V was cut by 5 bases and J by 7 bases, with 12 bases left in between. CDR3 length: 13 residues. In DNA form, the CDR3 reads TGTGCCAGCAGTCCCTCGGGGATCCAGCCCCAGCATTTT. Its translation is CASSPSGIQPQHF.

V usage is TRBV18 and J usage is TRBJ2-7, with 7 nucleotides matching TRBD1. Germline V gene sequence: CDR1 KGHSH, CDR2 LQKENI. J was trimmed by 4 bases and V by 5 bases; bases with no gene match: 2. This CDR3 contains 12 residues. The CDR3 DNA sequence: TGTGCCAGCTCATCACAGGGGTACGAGCAGTACTTC. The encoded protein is CASSSQGYEQYF.

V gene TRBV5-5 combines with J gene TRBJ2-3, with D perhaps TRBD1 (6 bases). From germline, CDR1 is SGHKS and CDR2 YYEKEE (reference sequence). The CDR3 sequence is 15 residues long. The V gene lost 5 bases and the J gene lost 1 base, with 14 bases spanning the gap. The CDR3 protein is CASRKRTEGTDTQYF. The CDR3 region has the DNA TGTGCCAGCAGGAAAAGGACAGAGGGCACAGATACGCAGTATTTT. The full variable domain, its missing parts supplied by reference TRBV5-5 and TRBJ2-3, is DAGVTQSPTHLIKTRGQQVTLRCSPISGHKSVSWYQQVLGQGPQFIFQYYEKEERGRGNFPDRFSARQFPNYSSELNVNALLLGDSALYLCASRKRTEGTDTQYFGPGTRLTVL.

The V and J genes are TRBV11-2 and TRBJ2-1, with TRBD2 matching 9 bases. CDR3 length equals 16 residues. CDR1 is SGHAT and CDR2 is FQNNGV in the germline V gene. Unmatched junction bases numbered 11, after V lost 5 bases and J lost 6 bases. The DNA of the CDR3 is TGTGCCAGCAGCCCGAACTTAGCGGGAGACACCAATGAGCAGTTCTTC. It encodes CASSPNLAGDTNEQFF.

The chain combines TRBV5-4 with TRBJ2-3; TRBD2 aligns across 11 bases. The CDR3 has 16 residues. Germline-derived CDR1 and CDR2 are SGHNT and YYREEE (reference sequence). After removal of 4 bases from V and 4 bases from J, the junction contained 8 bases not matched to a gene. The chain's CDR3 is CASSRGTSGTADTQYF. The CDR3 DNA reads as TGTGCCAGCAGCCGCGGGACTAGCGGAACTGCAGATACGCAGTATTTT.

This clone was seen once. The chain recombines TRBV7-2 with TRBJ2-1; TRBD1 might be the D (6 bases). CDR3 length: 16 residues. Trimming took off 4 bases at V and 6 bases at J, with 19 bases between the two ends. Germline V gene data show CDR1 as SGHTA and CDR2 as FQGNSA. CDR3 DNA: TGTGCCAGCAGCTCCCCCAGGGGCCGGGTACGCAATGAGCAGTTCTTC. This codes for CASSSPRGRVRNEQFF. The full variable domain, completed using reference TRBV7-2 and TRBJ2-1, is GAGVSQSPSNKVTEKGKDVELRCDPISGHTALYWYRQSLGQGLEFLIYFQGNSAPDKSGLPSDRFSAERTGGSVSTLTIQRTQQEDSAVYLCASSSPRGRVRNEQFFGPGTRLTVL.